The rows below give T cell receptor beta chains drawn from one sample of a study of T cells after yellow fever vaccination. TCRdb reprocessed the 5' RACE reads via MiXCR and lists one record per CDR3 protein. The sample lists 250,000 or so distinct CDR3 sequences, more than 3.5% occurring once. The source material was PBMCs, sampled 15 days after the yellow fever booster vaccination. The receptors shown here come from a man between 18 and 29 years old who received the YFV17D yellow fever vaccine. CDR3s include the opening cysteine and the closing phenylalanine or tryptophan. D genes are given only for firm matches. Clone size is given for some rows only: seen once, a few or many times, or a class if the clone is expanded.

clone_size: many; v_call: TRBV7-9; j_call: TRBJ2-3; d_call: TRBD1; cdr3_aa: CASSPRTGPPPRDTQYF; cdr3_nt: TGTGCCAGCAGCCCACGGACAGGTCCGCCTCCCCGGGATACGCAGTATTTT
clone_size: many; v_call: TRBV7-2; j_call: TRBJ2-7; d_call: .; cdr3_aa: CASSSRPGTMGKQYF; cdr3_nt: TGTGCCAGCAGCTCCAGGCCAGGAACAATGGGAAAGCAGTACTTC
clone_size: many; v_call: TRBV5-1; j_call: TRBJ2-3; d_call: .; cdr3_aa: CASSLVQLTDTQYF; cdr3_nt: TGCGCCAGCAGCTTGGTGCAGTTAACAGATACGCAGTATTTT
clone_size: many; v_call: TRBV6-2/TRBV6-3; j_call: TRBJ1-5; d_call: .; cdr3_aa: CASSYVAGNQPQHF; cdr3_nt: TGTGCCAGCAGTTACGTGGCGGGGAATCAGCCCCAGCATTTT
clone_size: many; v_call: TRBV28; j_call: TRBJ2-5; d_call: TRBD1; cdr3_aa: CASSDTGTEDQETQYF; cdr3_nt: TGTGCCAGCAGCGATACGGGGACAGAAGACCAAGAGACCCAGTACTTC
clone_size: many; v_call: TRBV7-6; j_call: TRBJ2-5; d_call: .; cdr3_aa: CASSLGGQFPGGAQYF; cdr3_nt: TGTGCCAGCAGCTTAGGGGGACAGTTCCCGGGAGGGGCCCAGTACTTC
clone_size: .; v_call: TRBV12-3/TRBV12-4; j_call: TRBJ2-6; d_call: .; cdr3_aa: CASSDTLTNVLTF; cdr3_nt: TGTGCCAGCAGTGACACCCTGACCAACGTCCTGACTTTC
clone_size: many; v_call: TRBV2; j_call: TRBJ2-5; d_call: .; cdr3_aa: CATTLSQETQYF; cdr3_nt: TGTGCCACTACACTGAGTCAAGAGACCCAGTACTTC
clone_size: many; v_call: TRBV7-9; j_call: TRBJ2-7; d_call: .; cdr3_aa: CASSSYAGIQLSYEQYF; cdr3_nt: TGTGCCAGCAGCTCCTACGCCGGGATCCAACTATCCTACGAGCAGTACTTC
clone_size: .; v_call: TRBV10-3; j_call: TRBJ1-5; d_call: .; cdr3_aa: CAISDGVEPVQPQHF; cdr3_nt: TGTGCCATCAGTGATGGCGTCGAACCCGTTCAGCCCCAGCATTTT
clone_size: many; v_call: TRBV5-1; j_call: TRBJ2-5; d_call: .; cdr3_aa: CASSLVRAGTIQETQYF; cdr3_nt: TGCGCCAGCAGCTTGGTTCGGGCAGGAACGATACAAGAGACCCAGTACTTC
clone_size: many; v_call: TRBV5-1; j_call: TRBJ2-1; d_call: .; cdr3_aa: CASREGGGYNEQFF; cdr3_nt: TGCGCCAGCAGAGAGGGGGGCGGGTACAATGAGCAGTTCTTC
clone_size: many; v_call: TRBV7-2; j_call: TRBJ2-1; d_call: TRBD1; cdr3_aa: CASTEQGSYNEQFF; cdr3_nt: TGTGCCAGCACCGAACAGGGGTCCTACAATGAGCAGTTCTTC
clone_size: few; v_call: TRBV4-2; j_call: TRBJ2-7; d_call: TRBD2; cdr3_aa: CASSHSGGSSYEQYF; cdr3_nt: TGTGCCAGCAGCCACAGCGGGGGAAGCTCCTACGAGCAGTACTTC
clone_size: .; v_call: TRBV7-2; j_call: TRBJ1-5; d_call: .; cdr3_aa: CASSAGRVNQPQHF; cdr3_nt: TGTGCCAGCAGCGCCGGCAGAGTGAATCAGCCCCAGCATTTT
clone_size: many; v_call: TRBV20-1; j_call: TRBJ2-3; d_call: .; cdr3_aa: CSAREDSEIDTQYF; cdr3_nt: TGCAGTGCTAGAGAGGACAGTGAAATTGATACGCAGTATTTT
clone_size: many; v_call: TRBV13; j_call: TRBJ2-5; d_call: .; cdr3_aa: CATAPGTTETQYF; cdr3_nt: TGTGCCACCGCCCCCGGGACAACAGAGACCCAGTACTTC
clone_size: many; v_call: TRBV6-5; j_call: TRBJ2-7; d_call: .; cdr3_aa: CASSSPYEQYF; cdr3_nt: TGTGCCAGCAGTTCCCCCTACGAGCAGTACTTC
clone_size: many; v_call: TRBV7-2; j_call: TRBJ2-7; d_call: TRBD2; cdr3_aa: CASSVYGLAGLYEQYF; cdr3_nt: TGTGCCAGCAGCGTTTATGGACTAGCGGGCCTCTACGAGCAGTACTTC
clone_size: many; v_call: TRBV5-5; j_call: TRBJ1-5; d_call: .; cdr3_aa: CASSLNRDMDQPQHF; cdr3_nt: TGTGCCAGCAGCTTGAACAGAGACATGGATCAGCCCCAGCATTTT
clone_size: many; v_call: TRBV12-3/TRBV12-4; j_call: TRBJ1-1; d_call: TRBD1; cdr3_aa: CASSLTTGGTEAFF; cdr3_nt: TGTGCCAGCAGTCTCACGACAGGGGGGACTGAAGCTTTCTTT
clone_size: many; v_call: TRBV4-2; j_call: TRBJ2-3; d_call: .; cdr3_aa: CASSQASSLHF; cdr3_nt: TGTGCCAGCAGCCAAGCCTCGAGTTTGCATTTT
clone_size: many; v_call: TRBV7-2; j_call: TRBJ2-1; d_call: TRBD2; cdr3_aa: CASSRALAGYNEQFF; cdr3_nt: TGTGCCAGCAGCCGGGCGCTAGCGGGCTACAATGAGCAGTTCTTC
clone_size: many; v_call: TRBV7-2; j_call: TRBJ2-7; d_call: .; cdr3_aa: CASSLGRRDEQYF; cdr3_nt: TGTGCCAGCAGCTTAGGTCGCAGGGACGAGCAGTACTTC
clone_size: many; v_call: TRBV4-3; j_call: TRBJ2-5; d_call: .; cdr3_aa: CASSGRQGRETQYF; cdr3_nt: TGCGCCAGCAGCGGACGGCAGGGGCGGGAGACCCAGTACTTC
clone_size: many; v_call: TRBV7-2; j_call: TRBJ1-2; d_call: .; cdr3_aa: CASSLDPQGFGYTF; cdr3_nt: TGTGCCAGCAGCTTAGACCCTCAGGGGTTTGGCTACACCTTC
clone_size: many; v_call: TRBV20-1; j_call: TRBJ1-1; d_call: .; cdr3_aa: CSASRPAGPRAVFLAEAFF; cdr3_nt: TGCAGTGCTAGCCGGCCGGCGGGCCCGCGAGCGGTGTTTTTGGCTGAAGCTTTCTTT
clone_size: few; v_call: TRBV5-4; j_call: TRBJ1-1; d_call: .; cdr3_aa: CASSSPTEWNTEAFF; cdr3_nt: TGTGCCAGCAGTTCCCCGACAGAGTGGAACACTGAAGCTTTCTTT
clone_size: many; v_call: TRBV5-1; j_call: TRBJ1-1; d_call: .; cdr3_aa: CASRYLNTEAFF; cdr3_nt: TGCGCCAGCAGATATTTGAACACTGAAGCTTTCTTT
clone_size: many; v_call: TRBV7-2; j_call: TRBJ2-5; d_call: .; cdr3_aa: CASSWRQEGRETQYF; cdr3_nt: TGTGCCAGCAGCTGGAGACAGGAGGGGAGGGAGACCCAGTACTTC
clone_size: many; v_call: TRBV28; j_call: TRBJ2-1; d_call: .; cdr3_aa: CASHRAGAMENEQFF; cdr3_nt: TGTGCCAGCCACCGGGCTGGGGCAATGGAGAATGAGCAGTTCTTC
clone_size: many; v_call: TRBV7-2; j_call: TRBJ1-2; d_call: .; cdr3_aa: CASSLLKGVNYGYTF; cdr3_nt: TGTGCCAGCAGCCTGCTGAAAGGGGTTAACTATGGCTACACCTTC
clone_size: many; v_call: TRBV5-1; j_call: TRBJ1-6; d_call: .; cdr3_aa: CASSLTREAPLHF; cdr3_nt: TGCGCCAGCAGCTTGACGCGGGAGGCACCCCTCCACTTT
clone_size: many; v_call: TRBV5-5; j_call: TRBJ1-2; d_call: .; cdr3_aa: CASTPGTSYGYTF; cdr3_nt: TGTGCCAGCACCCCGGGGACCTCCTATGGCTACACCTTC
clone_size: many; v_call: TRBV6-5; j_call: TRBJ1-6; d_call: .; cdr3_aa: CASSYQSGPIQSPLHF; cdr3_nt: TGTGCCAGCAGTTACCAATCAGGACCGATCCAGTCACCCCTCCACTTT
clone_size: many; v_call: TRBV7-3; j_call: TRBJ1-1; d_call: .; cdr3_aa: CASSLQGGVPNTEAFF; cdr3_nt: TGTGCCAGCAGCTTACAGGGTGGGGTTCCAAACACTGAAGCTTTCTTT
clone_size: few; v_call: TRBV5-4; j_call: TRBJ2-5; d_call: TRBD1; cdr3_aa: CASSYRGQETQYF; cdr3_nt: TGTGCCAGCAGCTACAGGGGGCAAGAGACCCAGTACTTC
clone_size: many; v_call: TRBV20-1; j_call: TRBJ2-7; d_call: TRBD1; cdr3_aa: CSARGQDRLGQYF; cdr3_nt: TGCAGTGCTAGGGGACAGGACAGACTCGGGCAGTACTTC
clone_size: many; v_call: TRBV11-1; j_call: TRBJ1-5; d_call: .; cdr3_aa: CASSADLAGQNSNQPQHF; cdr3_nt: TGTGCCAGCAGCGCCGACTTAGCGGGACAAAATAGCAATCAGCCCCAGCATTTT